The clone carrying this T cell receptor (beta chain) was found many times. Its specificity is unknown. Germline V lookup: CDR1 SGHTA, CDR2 FQGNSA. J lost 8 bases, V lost 3 bases, and 8 bases had no gene match. CDR3 length: 14 residues. Measured with immunoSEQ multiplex PCR; TCRdb has only the in-frame clones, and not every one. The sample has 300,000 to 400,000 clones, about 74% seen once. These data are taken from a study of shared clonotypes between healthy human individuals. Whole-study context: Donor ages ranged 18 to 49 years: a couple of women, a few men.

Study-wide points: Represented genetic and exposure-history diversity was restricted by having few donors.

The clonotype originates from a young man in good health. The J gene is TRBJ1-2, the V gene TRBV7-2; 8 nucleotides agree with TRBD1. The sample taken for sequencing was memory CD4+ T cells sorted from blood. The subset: CD45RA-negative fraction. This chain's CDR3 is CASSFQGAVSGYTF. Written as DNA, the CDR3 is TGTGCCAGCAGCTTTCAGGGGGCGGTGAGCGGCTACACCTTC.